This TCR beta chain was sequenced for a study of response to subunit inactivated influenza vaccine. Germline CDR1 reads SGHTS; CDR2 reads YDEGEE. Trimming cost V 0 bases and J 4 bases, with 19 bases left between them. There are 17 residues in the CDR3. TCRdb ran MiXCR on the RT-PCR reads and lists one entry per CDR3 protein. The sample consists of roughly 460,000 distinct CDR3 sequences, about 10% of them appearing once. Sequencing was performed on PBMCs from blood, taken 35 to 45 days after vaccination. This chain connects TRBV5-8 to TRBJ2-5; perhaps D is TRBD1 or TRBD2 (5 bases each). The sequence came from a middle-aged man who received an inactivated influenza vaccine. CDR3 nucleotide sequence: TGTGCCAGCAGCTTGGTTAACCCCAGGGCCGGGGCAGAGACCCAGTACTTC. It translates to CASSLVNPRAGAETQYF.